These T cell receptor beta chains were read from a single sample in a study of blood T cell repertoires in COVID-19. The method was immunoSEQ multiplex PCR; TCRdb's version includes in-frame clones alone and lacks a portion of them. The sample consists of some 200,000 clones, around 79% of them appearing once. Sequenced: peripheral blood. These receptors came from a woman aged 70-85 years with acute or convalescent COVID-19. Both conserved end residues are part of each CDR3.

TRBJ1-5 TRBV4-2 CASSQETGPQHF
TRBJ1-4 TRBV6-6 CASRARREEKLFF
TRBJ2-1 TRBV28 CASSRVRAYGEQFF
TRBJ1-6 TRBV7-9 CASSLGGDNSPLHF
TRBJ2-7 TRBV5-5 CASSRFLGQGIYEQYF
TRBJ2-1 TRBV4-1 CASSIPRGLAGGPLYNEQFF
TRBJ2-5 TRBV20-1 CSASPGTSGSTQETQYF
TRBJ2-1 TRBV5-1 CASSIASGSTHEQFF
TRBJ1-1 TRBV27 CASRYLQGNTEAFF
TRBJ2-7 TRBV30 CAWSVLSYEQYF
TRBJ2-6 TRBV15 CATSSFMAGGSGANVLTF
TRBJ1-2 TRBV10-3 CAISDNDRDFYGYTF
TRBJ2-7 TRBV7-8 CASSLTAGSSYEQYF
TRBJ2-1 TRBV6-6 CASSYSNPTRGNEQFF
TRBJ1-6 TRBV19 CASSINDSHNSPLHF
TRBJ2-2 TRBV27 CASSLPTQGELFF
TRBJ1-2 TRBV24-1 CATSGAPNYGYTF
TRBJ2-7 TRBV5-1 CASSFGTGGSYEQYF
TRBJ1-5 TRBV6-6 CASSPTGGSNQPQHF
TRBJ2-2 TRBV5-1 CASSLGGRGRSGGELFF
TRBJ2-2 TRBV7-6 CASSLGRRGQGDTGELFF
TRBJ2-1 TRBV4-1 CASSQVGRSYNEQFF
TRBJ2-2 TRBV12-3/TRBV12-4 CASSGSPGELFF
TRBJ1-1 TRBV6-5 CASSWTGEAFF
TRBJ2-7 TRBV7-8 CASSSFGGDRGTISAYEQYF
TRBJ2-1 TRBV7-3 CASSLTAGLAGGGEQFF
TRBJ1-2 TRBV19 CASRKQGLYGYTF
TRBJ2-3 TRBV11-2 CASSLTSGSSTDTQYF
TRBJ1-6 TRBV7-3 CASSPGTGQNSPLHF
TRBJ2-3 TRBV7-7 CASSTGTTSTDTQYF
TRBJ2-3 TRBV12-5 CASGLVQLLTSGSSDTQYF
TRBJ2-7 TRBV12-3/TRBV12-4 CASSLRVGGEQYF
TRBJ2-3 TRBV3-1/TRBV3-2 CASSQDLAGGTDTQYF
TRBJ2-1 TRBV4-2 CASSPSYNEQFF
TRBJ2-3 TRBV9 CASSVGGPTSTDTQYF
TRBJ1-2 TRBV6-5 CASRPGTVYGYTF
TRBJ1-2 TRBV2 CASSPRQAYYGYTF
TRBJ1-2 TRBV6-1 CASSEAEKYYGYTF
TRBJ2-1 TRBV30 CAWSESRDTYNEQFF
TRBJ2-7 TRBV3-1/TRBV3-2 CASSQVSGGEQYF
TRBJ1-2 TRBV11-1 CASSFSEAAREGYTF
TRBJ1-1 TRBV10-2 CASSEQGYTEAFF
TRBJ2-7 TRBV5-4 CASSPDTLLYEQYF
TRBJ2-3 TRBV12-3/TRBV12-4 CASNSLSTDTQYF
TRBJ1-4 TRBV5-1 CASSDRTGNNEKLFF
TRBJ2-2 TRBV7-3 CASSFRGLADTGELFF
TRBJ2-5 TRBV24-1 CATSDSLPRGQETQYF
TRBJ2-5 TRBV6-6 CASSPDRQGKTQYF
TRBJ2-7 TRBV7-2 CASSLLAELSYEQYF
TRBJ1-3 TRBV10-3 CAISDGSRGSGNTIYF
TRBJ2-7 TRBV19 CATSLIPREGASYEQYF
TRBJ2-1 TRBV10-1 CASGTRLWEQFF
TRBJ1-1 TRBV25-1 CASTKPGDTEAFF
TRBJ2-5 TRBV5-1 CASSLSSEPQETQYF
TRBJ2-2 TRBV7-2 CASSRDFVEAGELFF
TRBJ1-1 TRBV5-1 CASSLDRMNTEAFF
TRBJ2-7 TRBV4-2 CASSQRTLAGAYYEQYF
TRBJ1-1 TRBV6-6 CASSQDWNEAFF
TRBJ2-7 TRBV5-6 CASSLVRQGGYEQYF
TRBJ2-7 TRBV9 CASSKQGLAGFYEQYF